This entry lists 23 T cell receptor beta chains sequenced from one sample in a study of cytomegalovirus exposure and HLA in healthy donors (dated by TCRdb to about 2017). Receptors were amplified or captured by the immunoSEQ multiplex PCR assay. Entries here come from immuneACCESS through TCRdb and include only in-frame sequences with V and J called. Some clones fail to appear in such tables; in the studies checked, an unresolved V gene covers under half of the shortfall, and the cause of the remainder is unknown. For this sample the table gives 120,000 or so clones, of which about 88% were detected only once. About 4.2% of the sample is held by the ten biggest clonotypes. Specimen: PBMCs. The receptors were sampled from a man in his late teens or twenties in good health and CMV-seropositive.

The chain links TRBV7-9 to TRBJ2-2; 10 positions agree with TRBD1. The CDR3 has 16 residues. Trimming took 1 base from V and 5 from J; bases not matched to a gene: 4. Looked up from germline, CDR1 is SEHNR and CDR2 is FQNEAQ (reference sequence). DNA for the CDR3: TGTGCCAGCAGCTTAGGAGAGGGACAGGGGACCGGGGAGCTGTTTTTT. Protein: CASSLGEGQGTGELFF.

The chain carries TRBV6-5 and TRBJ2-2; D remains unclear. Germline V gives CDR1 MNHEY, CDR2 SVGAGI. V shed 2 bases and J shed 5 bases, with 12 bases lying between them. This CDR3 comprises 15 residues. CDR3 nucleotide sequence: TGTGCCAGCAGTTACGCCTCTATCGCTACCGGGGAGCTGTTTTTT. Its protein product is CASSYASIATGELFF.

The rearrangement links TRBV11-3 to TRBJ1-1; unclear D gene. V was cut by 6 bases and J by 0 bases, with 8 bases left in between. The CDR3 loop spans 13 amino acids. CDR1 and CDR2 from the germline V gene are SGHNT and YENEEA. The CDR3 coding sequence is TGTGCCAGCAGTGGAGGGATGAACACTGAAGCTTTCTTT. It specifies CASSGGMNTEAFF.

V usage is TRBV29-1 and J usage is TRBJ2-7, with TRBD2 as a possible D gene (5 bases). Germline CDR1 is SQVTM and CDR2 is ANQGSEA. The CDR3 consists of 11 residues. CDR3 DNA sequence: TGCAGTGGACGGACTTACTACGAGCAGTACTTC. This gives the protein CSGRTYYEQYF.

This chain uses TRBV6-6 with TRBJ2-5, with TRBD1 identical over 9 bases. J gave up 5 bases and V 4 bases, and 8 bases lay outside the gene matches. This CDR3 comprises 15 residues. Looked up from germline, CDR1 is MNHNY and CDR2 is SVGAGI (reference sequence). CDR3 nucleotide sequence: TGTGCCAGCAGTTGGGGACAGGGAGGGATGGAGACCCAGTACTTC. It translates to CASSWGQGGMETQYF.

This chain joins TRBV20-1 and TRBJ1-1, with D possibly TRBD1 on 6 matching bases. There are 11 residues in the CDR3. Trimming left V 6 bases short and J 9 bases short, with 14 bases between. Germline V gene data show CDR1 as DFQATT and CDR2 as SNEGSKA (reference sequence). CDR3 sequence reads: CSAKWGQKAFF. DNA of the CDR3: TGCAGTGCAAAATGGGGGCAGAAAGCTTTCTTT.

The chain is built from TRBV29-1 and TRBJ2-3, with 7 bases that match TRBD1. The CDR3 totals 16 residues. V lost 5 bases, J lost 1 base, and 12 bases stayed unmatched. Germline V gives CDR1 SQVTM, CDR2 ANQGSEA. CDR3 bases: TGCAGCGTTTGGGGTCTAGGGGGCGTGGGCACAGATACGCAGTATTTT. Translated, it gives CSVWGLGGVGTDTQYF.

DNA of the CDR3: TGTGCCAGTAATCAGGGGGTTAGCTCCTACGAGCAGTACTTC. Its protein product is CASNQGVSSYEQYF. V gene TRBV19 combines with J gene TRBJ2-7; 7 bases map to TRBD1. Germline V gene lookup returns CDR1 LNHDA and CDR2 SQIVND (reference sequence). V shed 7 bases and J 0 bases; nucleotides not matched to a gene: 6. The CDR3 is made up of 14 amino acids.

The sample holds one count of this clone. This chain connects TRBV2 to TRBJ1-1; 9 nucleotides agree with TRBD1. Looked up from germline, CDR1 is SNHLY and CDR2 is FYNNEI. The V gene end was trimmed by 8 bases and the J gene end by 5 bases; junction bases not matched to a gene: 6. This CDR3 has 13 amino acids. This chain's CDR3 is CASGDRVRTEAFF. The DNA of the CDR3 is TGTGCCAGCGGGGACAGGGTGAGAACTGAAGCTTTCTTT. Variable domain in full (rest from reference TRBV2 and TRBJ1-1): EPEVTQTPSHQVTQMGQEVILRCVPISNHLYFYWYRQILGQKVEFLVSFYNNEISEKSEIFDDQFSVERPDGSNFTLKIRSTKLEDSAMYFCASGDRVRTEAFFGQGTRLTVV.

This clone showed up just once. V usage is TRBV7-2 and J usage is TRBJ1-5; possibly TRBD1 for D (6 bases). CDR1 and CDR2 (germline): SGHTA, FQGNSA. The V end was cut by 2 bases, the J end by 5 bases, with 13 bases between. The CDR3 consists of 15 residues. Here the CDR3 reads CASSLMTEGDQPQHF. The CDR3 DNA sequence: TGTGCCAGCAGCTTAATGACAGAGGGGGATCAGCCCCAGCATTTT.

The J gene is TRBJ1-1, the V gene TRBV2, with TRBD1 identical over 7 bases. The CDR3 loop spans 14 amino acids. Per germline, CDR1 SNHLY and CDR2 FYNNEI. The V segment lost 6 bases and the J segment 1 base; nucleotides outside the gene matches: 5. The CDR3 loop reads CASRVTGANTEAFF. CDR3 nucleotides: TGTGCCAGCAGGGTTACAGGGGCGAACACTGAAGCTTTCTTT.

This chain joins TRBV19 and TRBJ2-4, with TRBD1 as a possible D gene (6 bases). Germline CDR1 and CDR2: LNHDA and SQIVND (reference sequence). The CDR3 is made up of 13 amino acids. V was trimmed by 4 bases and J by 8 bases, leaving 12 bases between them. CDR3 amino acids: CASSTSAGDIQYF. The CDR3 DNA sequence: TGTGCCAGTAGTACCTCCGCAGGGGACATTCAGTACTTC.

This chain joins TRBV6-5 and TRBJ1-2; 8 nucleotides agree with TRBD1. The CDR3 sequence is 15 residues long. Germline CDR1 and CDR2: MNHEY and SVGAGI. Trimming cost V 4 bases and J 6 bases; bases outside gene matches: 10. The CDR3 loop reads CASSSSGGASNGYTF. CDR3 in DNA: TGTGCCAGCAGTTCCTCAGGGGGCGCATCTAATGGCTACACCTTC.

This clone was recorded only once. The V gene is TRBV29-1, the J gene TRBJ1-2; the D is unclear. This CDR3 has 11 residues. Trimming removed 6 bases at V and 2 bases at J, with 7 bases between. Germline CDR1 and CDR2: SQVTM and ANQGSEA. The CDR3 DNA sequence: TGCAGCGTCCACCAGAACTATGGCTACACCTTC. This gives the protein CSVHQNYGYTF.

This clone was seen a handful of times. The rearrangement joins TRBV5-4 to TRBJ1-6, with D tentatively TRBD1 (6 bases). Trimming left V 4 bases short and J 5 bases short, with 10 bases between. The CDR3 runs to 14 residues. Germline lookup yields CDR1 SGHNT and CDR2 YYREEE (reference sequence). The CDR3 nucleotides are TGTGCCAGCAGCACGCAGGGGAATAATTCACCCCTCCACTTT. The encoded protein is CASSTQGNNSPLHF.

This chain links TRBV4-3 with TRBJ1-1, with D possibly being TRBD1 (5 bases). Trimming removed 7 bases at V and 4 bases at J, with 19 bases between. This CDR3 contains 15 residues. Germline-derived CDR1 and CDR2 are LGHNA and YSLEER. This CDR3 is CASTEGRGRGTEAFF. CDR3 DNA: TGCGCCAGCACCGAAGGTCGGGGGAGAGGCACTGAAGCTTTCTTT.

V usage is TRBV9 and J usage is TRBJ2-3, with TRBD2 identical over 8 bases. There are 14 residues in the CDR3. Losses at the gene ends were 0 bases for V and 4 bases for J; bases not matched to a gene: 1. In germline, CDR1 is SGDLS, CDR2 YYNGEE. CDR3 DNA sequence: TGTGCCAGCAGCGTAGCGGGGGGGGCAGATACGCAGTATTTT. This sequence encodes CASSVAGGADTQYF.

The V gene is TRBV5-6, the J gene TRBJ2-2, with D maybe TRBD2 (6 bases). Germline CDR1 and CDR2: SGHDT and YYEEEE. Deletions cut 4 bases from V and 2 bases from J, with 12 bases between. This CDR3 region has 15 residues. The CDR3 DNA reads TGTGCCAGCAGCGGGGACGGGGGAAACACCGGGGAGCTGTTTTTT. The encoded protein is CASSGDGGNTGELFF.

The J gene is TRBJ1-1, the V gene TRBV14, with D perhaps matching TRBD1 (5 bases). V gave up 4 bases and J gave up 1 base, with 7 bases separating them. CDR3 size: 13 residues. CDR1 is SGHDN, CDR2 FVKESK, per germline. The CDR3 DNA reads TGTGCCAGCAGCCGACAGAGGAACACTGAAGCTTTCTTT. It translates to CASSRQRNTEAFF.

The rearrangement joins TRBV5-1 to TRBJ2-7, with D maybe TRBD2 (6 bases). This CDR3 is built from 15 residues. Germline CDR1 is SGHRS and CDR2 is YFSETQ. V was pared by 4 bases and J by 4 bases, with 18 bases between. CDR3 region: CASSPEGRRFYEQYF. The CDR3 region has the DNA TGCGCCAGCAGCCCGGAGGGAAGGCGGTTTTACGAGCAGTACTTC. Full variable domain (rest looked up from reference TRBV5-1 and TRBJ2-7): KAGVTQTPRYLIKTRGQQVTLSCSPISGHRSVSWYQQTPGQGLQFLFEYFSETQRNKGNFPGRFSGRQFSNSRSEMNVSTLELGDSALYLCASSPEGRRFYEQYFGPGTRLTVT.

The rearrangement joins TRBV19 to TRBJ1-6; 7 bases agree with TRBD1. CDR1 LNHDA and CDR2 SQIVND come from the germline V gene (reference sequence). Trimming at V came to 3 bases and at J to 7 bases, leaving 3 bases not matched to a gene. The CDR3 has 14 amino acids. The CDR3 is CASSITGENSPLHF. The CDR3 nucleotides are TGTGCCAGTAGTATCACAGGGGAGAATTCACCCCTCCACTTT.

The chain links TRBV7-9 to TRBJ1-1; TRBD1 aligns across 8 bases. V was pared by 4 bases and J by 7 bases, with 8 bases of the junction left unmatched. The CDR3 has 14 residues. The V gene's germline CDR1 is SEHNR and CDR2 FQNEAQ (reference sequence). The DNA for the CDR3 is TGTGCCAGCAGCTCCCGGGACAGGACCTTTGAAGCTTTCTTT. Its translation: CASSSRDRTFEAFF.

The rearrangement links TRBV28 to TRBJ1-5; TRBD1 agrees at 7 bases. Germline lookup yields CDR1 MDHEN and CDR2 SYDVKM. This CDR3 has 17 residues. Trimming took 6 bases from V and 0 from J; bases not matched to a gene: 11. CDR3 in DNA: TGTGCCAGCAGATACTACTTTAGGGGGCCTAGCAATCAGCCCCAGCATTTT. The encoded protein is CASRYYFRGPSNQPQHF.